These 28 T cell receptor beta chains were sequenced from one sample in a study of regulatory T cells in long-lasting Graves disease. Time point of the sample: newly diagnosed GD, antithyroid drugs for less than 3 months. Researchers made the TCR library from RNA that was extracted from PBMCs. Sequencing libraries for TCR beta were prepared with iRepertoire HTBI primers and Arm-PCR of CDR3 regions. Each CDR3 protein gets one entry after TCRdb re-called the multiplex PCR reads with MiXCR. The table records 300,000 to 400,000 distinct CDR3 sequences, around 15% of them present only once. These data were also filed under a second study, of T cells in Graves' hyperthyroidism and ophthalmopathy.

The input for sequencing was peripheral blood mononuclear cells (PBMCs), taken at new diagnosis, from a patient treated with antithyroid drugs. These receptor sequences come from a man aged 35-49 years with Graves disease.

This clonotype was observed a few times. The chain is built from TRBV7-9 and TRBJ2-7; 7 bases agree with TRBD1. Germline CDR1 and CDR2: SEHNR and FQNEAQ (reference sequence). J gave up 3 bases and V 5 bases, and 7 bases lay outside the gene matches. The CDR3 consists of 14 residues. This chain's CDR3 is CASSNTRQGYEQYF. CDR3 nucleotides: TGTGCCAGCAGCAACACGCGACAGGGCTACGAGCAGTACTTC. The whole variable domain, remainder taken from reference TRBV7-9 and TRBJ2-7, is DTGVSQNPRHKITKRGQNVTFRCDPISEHNRLYWYRQTLGQGPEFLTYFQNEAQLEKSRLLSDRFSAERPKGSFSTLEIQRTEQGDSAMYLCASSNTRQGYEQYFGPGTRLTVT.

This clonotype was seen ten or more times. This sequence joins TRBV20-1 and TRBJ1-5, with a tentative D call TRBD1 (5 bases). The V gene's germline CDR1 is DFQATT and CDR2 SNEGSKA (reference sequence). The V and J ends lost 6 bases and 0 bases respectively, with 6 bases between them. There are 12 residues in the CDR3. The CDR3 nucleotides read TGCAGTGCAGGGGATAGCAATCAGCCCCAGCATTTT. Translation gives CSAGDSNQPQHF.

The V call is TRBV7-9, the J call TRBJ1-2; 9 nucleotides agree with TRBD1. This CDR3 contains 17 residues. V shed 3 bases, J shed 3 bases, and the junction held 11 bases outside the gene matches. Germline-derived CDR1 and CDR2 are SEHNR and FQNEAQ (reference sequence). Written as DNA, the CDR3 is TGTGCCAGCAGCTTTTACACCTCCGGGACAGGGTACTATGGCTACACCTTC. Residues: CASSFYTSGTGYYGYTF.

This clonotype was recorded a few times. The V gene is TRBV5-1, the J gene TRBJ2-7; no clear D gene. Trimming removed 8 bases at V and 2 bases at J, with 11 bases between. Germline V lookup: CDR1 SGHRS, CDR2 YFSETQ. This CDR3 comprises 12 residues. CDR3 DNA sequence: TGCGCCAGAGCAACTCCACCCTACGAGCAGTACTTC. It encodes CARATPPYEQYF.

Many counts were recorded for this clonotype. The CDR3 sequence: CASSLTDVPSTQYF. The CDR3 bases are TGTGCCAGCAGTTTGACTGACGTCCCCAGTACGCAGTATTTT. The chain employs TRBV28 and TRBJ2-3; D unresolved. The germline V and J ends were trimmed by 3 bases and 8 bases, with 15 bases remaining between them. The CDR3 has 14 residues. The germline gives CDR1 MDHEN, CDR2 SYDVKM. Supplemented by reference TRBV28 and TRBJ2-3, the full variable domain reads DVKVTQSSRYLVKRTGEKVFLECVQDMDHENMFWYRQDPGLGLRLIYFSYDVKMKEKGDIPEGYSVSREKKERFSLILESASTNQTSMYLCASSLTDVPSTQYFGPGTRLTVL.

The genes are TRBV2 and TRBJ2-4, with 11 bases matching TRBD2. The germline CDR1 and CDR2 sequences are SNHLY and FYNNEI. V lost 4 bases to trimming and J lost 8 bases; unmatched junction nucleotides: 7. CDR3 length: 15 residues. The CDR3 bases are TGTGCCAGCAGTGCACTAGCGGGGGCATCTGACATTCAGTACTTC. Translated, it gives CASSALAGASDIQYF.

The chain joins TRBV6-2 or TRBV6-3 to TRBJ1-5; 7 nucleotides agree with TRBD1. This CDR3 is 18 amino acids long. CDR1 and CDR2 (germline): MNHEY, SVGEGT. After removal of 5 bases from V and 5 bases from J, the junction contained 18 bases not matched to a gene. For the CDR3, the DNA is TGTGCCAGCAGTGCAGCCAGGGGGACGGTCCTTAGGGATCAGCCCCAGCATTTT. Amino acid sequence: CASSAARGTVLRDQPQHF.

This clonotype has a count of ten or more. The chain employs TRBV28 and TRBJ1-5, with D unclear. In germline, CDR1 is MDHEN, CDR2 SYDVKM. CDR3 length: 15 residues. Trimming took 1 base from V and 2 from J, leaving 9 bases between them. As DNA, the CDR3 is TGTGCCAGCAGTTTATCGGGGTTGCGCAATCAGCCCCAGCATTTT. It translates to CASSLSGLRNQPQHF.

The chain combines TRBV9 with TRBJ1-3, with unresolved D. V was trimmed by 3 bases and J by 5 bases, leaving 9 bases between them. The CDR3 is made up of 13 amino acids. Germline CDR1 is SGDLS and CDR2 is YYNGEE. The CDR3 DNA reads as TGTGCCAGCAGCGAAGGTACTAGAAACACCATATATTTT. Encoded protein: CASSEGTRNTIYF.

In this sample, this clonotype turned up many times. V gene TRBV7-9 combines with J gene TRBJ2-7, with D perhaps matching TRBD2 (6 bases). The germline V gene encodes CDR1 SEHNR and CDR2 FQNEAQ (reference sequence). V was shortened by 2 bases and J by 3 bases, with 11 bases between the two germline ends. This CDR3 is 14 amino acids long. The CDR3 loop reads CASSLRVADYEQYF. In DNA form, the CDR3 reads TGTGCCAGCAGCTTACGGGTAGCGGACTACGAGCAGTACTTC.

This clonotype was recorded many times. The chain links TRBV28 to TRBJ2-3, with 7 bases fitting TRBD1. CDR1 is MDHEN and CDR2 is SYDVKM in the germline V gene. The CDR3 runs 15 residues. Germline trimming cut 8 bases from V and 4 bases from J; bases unmatched to any gene: 12. The CDR3 is CASWGKRQGADTQYF. DNA of the CDR3: TGTGCCAGCTGGGGGAAACGACAGGGCGCAGATACGCAGTATTTT.

This clonotype was seen ten or more times. For the CDR3, the DNA is TGCAGTGCTAGATCCGACAGGATTCATCAGCCCCAGCATTTT. Translating it yields CSARSDRIHQPQHF. The chain uses TRBV20-1 and TRBJ1-5, with a possible D match to TRBD1 (6 bases). V was pared by 2 bases and J by 5 bases, with 13 bases between. CDR1 DFQATT and CDR2 SNEGSKA come from the germline V gene (reference sequence). The CDR3 length is 14 residues.

This clonotype has more than one count but fewer than ten. This rearrangement joins TRBV6-1 to TRBJ2-7, with D perhaps matching TRBD1 (6 bases). CDR1 is MNHNS, CDR2 SASEGT, per germline. Trimming cost V 8 bases and J 5 bases, with 13 bases left between them. CDR3 length: 12 amino acids. As DNA, the CDR3 is TGTGCCAGCTGGGACAAGCGAAACGAGCAGTACTTC. Amino acids: CASWDKRNEQYF.

There are many counts of this clonotype. The chain uses TRBV24-1 and TRBJ1-2; D is unresolved. Per the germline V gene, CDR1 is KGHDR and CDR2 is SFDVKD. The ends were cut back, 3 bases at V and 3 bases at J, with 13 bases in the middle. The CDR3 is made up of 15 amino acids. CDR3 in DNA: TGTGCCACCAGTGATCGCCACACCGGGCACTATGGCTACACCTTC. Its protein is CATSDRHTGHYGYTF.

This chain connects TRBV5-1 to TRBJ2-3, with 10 bases lining up with TRBD1. The trim removed 4 bases at V and 2 bases at J, leaving 10 bases unmatched. The CDR3 covers 17 residues. CDR1 SGHRS and CDR2 YFSETQ come from the germline V gene. CDR3 protein: CASSQAGTGESTDTQYF. The CDR3 DNA reads as TGCGCCAGCAGCCAAGCCGGGACAGGGGAATCCACAGATACGCAGTATTTT.

This clonotype was found a few times. The chain links TRBV27 to TRBJ1-2; possible D gene TRBD1, 6 bases. The germline V gene encodes CDR1 MNHEY and CDR2 SMNVEV (reference sequence). V gave up 3 bases and J gave up 6 bases, with 11 bases separating them. This CDR3 contains 13 residues. In DNA form, the CDR3 reads TGTGCCAGCAGTTTTTCGGGGGCCAATGGCTACACCTTC. It yields the protein CASSFSGANGYTF.

This clonotype was found many times. This chain uses TRBV29-1 with TRBJ2-5; D might be TRBD1 (5 bases). The germline CDR1 and CDR2 sequences are SQVTM and ANQGSEA. V lost 4 bases and J lost 2, with 8 bases in between. CDR3 size: 12 residues. The CDR3, as DNA: TGCAGCGTTGGACAGACTCAAGAGACCCAGTACTTC. This codes for CSVGQTQETQYF. Looking up the rest from reference TRBV29-1 and TRBJ2-5 gives the full variable domain: SAVISQKPSRDICQRGTSLTIQCQVDSQVTMMFWYRQQPGQSLTLIATANQGSEATYESGFVIDKFPISRPNLTFSTLTVSNMSPEDSSIYLCSVGQTQETQYFGPGTRLLVL.

This clonotype was picked up a small number of times. V usage is TRBV27 and J usage is TRBJ1-2, with D tentatively TRBD1 (5 bases). Trimming removed 4 bases from V and 8 bases from J, with 14 bases in between. The CDR3 extends over 13 amino acids. The germline CDR1 and CDR2 sequences are MNHEY and SMNVEV (reference sequence). The CDR3 protein is CASSSGGIEGYTF. CDR3 bases: TGTGCCAGCAGTTCTGGGGGTATTGAGGGCTACACCTTC.

This clonotype was seen a handful of times. This chain connects TRBV10-3 to TRBJ2-3; no reliable D call. Trimming stripped 6 bases from V and 2 bases from J, with 6 bases between. The CDR3 sequence is 12 residues long. Germline V CDR1 and CDR2: ENHRY, SYGVKD. The CDR3 DNA sequence: TGTGCCATCAGGGGGAACACAGATACGCAGTATTTT. It is translated as CAIRGNTDTQYF.

The chain joins TRBV20-1 to TRBJ2-1, with a possible D match to TRBD1 (6 bases). There are 14 residues in the CDR3. Germline V gene lookup returns CDR1 DFQATT and CDR2 SNEGSKA (reference sequence). Trimming left V 6 bases short and J 1 base short, with 13 bases between. The CDR3: CSASGTPSYNEQFF. The CDR3, as DNA: TGCAGTGCGTCCGGGACACCTTCCTACAATGAGCAGTTCTTC.

This rearrangement joins TRBV20-1 to TRBJ2-3; 8 nucleotides line up with TRBD1. J was trimmed by 2 bases and V by 5 bases; bases with no gene match: 9. The CDR3 consists of 15 residues. Germline lookup yields CDR1 DFQATT and CDR2 SNEGSKA (reference sequence). The CDR3 region has the DNA TGCAGTGCTGGGGGCCGGACAGGGCACACAGATACGCAGTATTTT. Translating it yields CSAGGRTGHTDTQYF.

This clonotype appeared many times. The genes are TRBV9 and TRBJ1-1; D is perhaps TRBD1 (5 bases). Germline V gene sequence: CDR1 SGDLS, CDR2 YYNGEE. Deletions cut 3 bases from V and 0 bases from J, with 12 bases between. CDR3 length: 15 residues. CDR3 residues: CASSADRTMNTEAFF. CDR3 in DNA: TGTGCCAGCAGCGCCGATAGGACAATGAACACTGAAGCTTTCTTT.

The V and J genes are TRBV15 and TRBJ2-1, with TRBD2 matching 10 bases. The CDR3 length is 16 residues. The junction had 8 bases not matched to a gene; V was cut back by 0 bases and J by 9 bases. Germline V gene lookup returns CDR1 LNHNV and CDR2 YYDKDF (reference sequence). As DNA, the CDR3 is TGTGCCACCAGCAGAGATACAGCGGGGGGGCCTCGTGAGCAGTTCTTC. Translation: CATSRDTAGGPREQFF.

This clonotype was seen repeatedly, ten times or more. The gene calls are TRBV5-1 and TRBJ2-5, with a possible D match to TRBD1 (5 bases). CDR1 and CDR2 (germline): SGHRS, YFSETQ. The CDR3 sequence is 14 residues long. Between the trimmed V and J ends, which lost 4 bases and 5 bases, there was a span of 15 bases. CDR3 residues: CASSRTRAEETQYF. CDR3 in DNA: TGCGCCAGCAGCAGAACCAGGGCTGAGGAGACCCAGTACTTC.

This clonotype was detected many times. The rearrangement uses TRBV6-1 and TRBJ2-1; D uncertain. Trimming took off 6 bases at V and 2 bases at J, with 11 bases between the two ends. The CDR3 consists of 14 residues. The germline V gene has CDR1 MNHNS and CDR2 SASEGT. The CDR3, as DNA: TGTGCCAGCAGACCTCCGAGGACCTACAATGAGCAGTTCTTC. Its translation: CASRPPRTYNEQFF.

This clonotype was seen ten or more times. This chain joins TRBV30 and TRBJ1-2; no reliable D call. The CDR3 length is 16 residues. Trimming left V 3 bases short and J 6 bases short, with 23 bases between. The germline V gene has CDR1 GTSNPN and CDR2 SVGIG (reference sequence). The CDR3 region is CAWRIFEPASLDGYTF. The CDR3 DNA reads as TGTGCCTGGAGGATCTTCGAGCCTGCTTCTTTGGATGGCTACACCTTC. The full variable domain, in which reference TRBV30 and TRBJ1-2 provide the parts outside the CDR3, is SQTIHQWPATLVQPVGSPLSLECTVEGTSNPNLYWYRQAAGRGLQLLFYSVGIGQISSEVPQNLSASRPQDRQFILSSKKLLLSDSGFYLCAWRIFEPASLDGYTFGSGTRLTVV.

This clonotype has ten or more counts. J is TRBJ1-4 and V is TRBV18; maybe TRBD1 (5 bases). Between the trimmed V and J ends, which lost 0 bases and 7 bases, there was a span of 12 bases. In germline, CDR1 is KGHSH, CDR2 LQKENI. CDR3 length equals 15 residues. The CDR3 bases are TGTGCCAGCTCACCACCAACCCTGCAGGGTGAAAAACTGTTTTTT. It yields the protein CASSPPTLQGEKLFF.

CDR3: CASSSLRTLYEQYF. Written as DNA, the CDR3 is TGTGCCAGCAGTTCTCTTCGAACACTATACGAGCAGTACTTC. The gene calls are TRBV28 and TRBJ2-7, with D unresolved. The CDR3 length is 14 residues. The V and J ends lost 4 bases and 4 bases respectively, with 14 bases between them. The germline V gene has CDR1 MDHEN and CDR2 SYDVKM.